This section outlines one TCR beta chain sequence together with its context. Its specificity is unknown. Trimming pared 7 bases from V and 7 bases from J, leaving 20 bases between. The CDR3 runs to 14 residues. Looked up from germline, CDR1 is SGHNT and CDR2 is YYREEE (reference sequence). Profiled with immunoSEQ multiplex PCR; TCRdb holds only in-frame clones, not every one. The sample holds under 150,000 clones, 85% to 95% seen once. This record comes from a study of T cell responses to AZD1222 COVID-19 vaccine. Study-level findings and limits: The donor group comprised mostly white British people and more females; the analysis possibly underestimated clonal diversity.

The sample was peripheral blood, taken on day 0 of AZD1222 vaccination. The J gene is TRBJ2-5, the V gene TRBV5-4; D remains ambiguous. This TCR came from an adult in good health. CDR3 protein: CASAFSPERGTQYF. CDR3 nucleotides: TGTGCCAGCGCCTTTTCCCCAGAGCGTGGGACCCAGTACTTC.